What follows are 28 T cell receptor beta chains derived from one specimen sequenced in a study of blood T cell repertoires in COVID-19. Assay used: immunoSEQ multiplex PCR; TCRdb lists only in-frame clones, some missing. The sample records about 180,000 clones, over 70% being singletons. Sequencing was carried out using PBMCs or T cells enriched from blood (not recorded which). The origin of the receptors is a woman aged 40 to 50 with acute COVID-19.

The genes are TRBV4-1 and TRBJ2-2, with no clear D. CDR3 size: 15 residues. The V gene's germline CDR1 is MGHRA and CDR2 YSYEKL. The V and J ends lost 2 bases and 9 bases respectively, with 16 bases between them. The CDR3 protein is CASSQSQGLDWELFF. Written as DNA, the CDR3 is TGCGCCAGCAGCCAATCACAAGGCCTCGACTGGGAGCTGTTTTTT.

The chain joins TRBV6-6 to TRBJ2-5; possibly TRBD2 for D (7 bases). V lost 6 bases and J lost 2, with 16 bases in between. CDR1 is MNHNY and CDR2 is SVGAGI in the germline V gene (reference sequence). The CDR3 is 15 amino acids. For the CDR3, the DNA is TGTGCCAGCAGAAGGGGGGGAGACGTACAAGAGACCCAGTACTTC. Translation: CASRRGGDVQETQYF.

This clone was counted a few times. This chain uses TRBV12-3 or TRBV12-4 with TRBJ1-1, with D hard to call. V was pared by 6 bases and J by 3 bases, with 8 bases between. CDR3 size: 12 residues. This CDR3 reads CASSLPHTEAFF. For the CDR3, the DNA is TGTGCCAGCAGCCTCCCCCACACTGAAGCTTTCTTT.

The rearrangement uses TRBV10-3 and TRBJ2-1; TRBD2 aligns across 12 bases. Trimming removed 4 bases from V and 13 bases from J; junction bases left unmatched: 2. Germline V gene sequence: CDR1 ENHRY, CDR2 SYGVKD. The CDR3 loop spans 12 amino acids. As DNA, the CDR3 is TGTGCCATCAGTGGACTAGCGGGAGTTCAGTTCTTC. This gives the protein CAISGLAGVQFF.

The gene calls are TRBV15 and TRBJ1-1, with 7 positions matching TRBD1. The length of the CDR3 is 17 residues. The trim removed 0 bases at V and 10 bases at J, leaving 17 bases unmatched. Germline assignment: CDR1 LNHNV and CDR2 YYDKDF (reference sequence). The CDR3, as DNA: TGTGCCACCAGCAGAGAAGGAGTAAGGATACAGGGGATACGAGCTTTCTTT. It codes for CATSREGVRIQGIRAFF. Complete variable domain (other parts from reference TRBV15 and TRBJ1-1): DAMVIQNPRYQVTQFGKPVTLSCSQTLNHNVMYWYQQKSSQAPKLLFHYYDKDFNNEADTPDNFQSRRPNTSFCFLDIRSPGLGDTAMYLCATSREGVRIQGIRAFFGQGTRLTVV.

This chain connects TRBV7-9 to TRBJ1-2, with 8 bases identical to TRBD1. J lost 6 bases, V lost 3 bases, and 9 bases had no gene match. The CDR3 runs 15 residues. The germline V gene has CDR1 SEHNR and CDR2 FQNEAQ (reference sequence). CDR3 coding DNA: TGTGCCAGCAGCTTTCAAACCGGGACAGGAGATGGCTACACCTTC. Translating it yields CASSFQTGTGDGYTF.

The CDR3 loop is CASTSEETQYF. CDR3 sequence (DNA): TGTGCCAGCACGTCTGAGGAGACCCAGTACTTC. The rearrangement joins TRBV2 to TRBJ2-5, with unresolved D. The CDR3 contains 11 residues. Germline-derived CDR1 and CDR2 are SNHLY and FYNNEI. V lost 7 bases, J lost 5 bases, and 8 bases lay in between.

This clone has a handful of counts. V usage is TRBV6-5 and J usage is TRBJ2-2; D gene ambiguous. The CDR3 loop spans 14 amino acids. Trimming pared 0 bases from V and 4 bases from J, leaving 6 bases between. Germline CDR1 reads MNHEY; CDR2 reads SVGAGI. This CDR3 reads CASSYSFVTGELFF. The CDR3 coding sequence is TGTGCCAGCAGTTACTCCTTCGTCACCGGGGAGCTGTTTTTT.

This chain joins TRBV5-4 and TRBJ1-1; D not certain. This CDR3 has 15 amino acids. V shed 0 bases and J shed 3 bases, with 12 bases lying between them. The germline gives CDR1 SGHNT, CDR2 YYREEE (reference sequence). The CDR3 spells CASSLATGWDTEAFF. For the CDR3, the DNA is TGTGCCAGCAGCTTGGCCACGGGTTGGGACACTGAAGCTTTCTTT.

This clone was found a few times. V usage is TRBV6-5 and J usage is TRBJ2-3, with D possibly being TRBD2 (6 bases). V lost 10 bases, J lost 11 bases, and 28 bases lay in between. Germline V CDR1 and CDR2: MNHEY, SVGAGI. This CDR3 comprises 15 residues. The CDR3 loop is CATSELGGTPRKQYF. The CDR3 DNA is TGTGCCACCTCCGAACTCGGCGGGACCCCTCGAAAGCAGTATTTT.

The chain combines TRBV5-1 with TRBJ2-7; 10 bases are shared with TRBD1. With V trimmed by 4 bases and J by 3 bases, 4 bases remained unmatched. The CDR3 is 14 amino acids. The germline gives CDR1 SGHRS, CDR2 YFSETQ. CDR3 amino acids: CASSLGQGGYEQYV. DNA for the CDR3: TGCGCCAGCAGCCTAGGACAGGGGGGCTACGAGCAGTACGTC.

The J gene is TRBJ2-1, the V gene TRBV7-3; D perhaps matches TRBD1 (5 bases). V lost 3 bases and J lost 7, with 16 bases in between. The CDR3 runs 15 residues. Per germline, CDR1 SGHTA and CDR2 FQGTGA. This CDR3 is CASSFLAVGLNEQFF. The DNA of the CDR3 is TGTGCCAGCAGCTTTTTGGCGGTGGGGCTTAATGAGCAGTTCTTC.

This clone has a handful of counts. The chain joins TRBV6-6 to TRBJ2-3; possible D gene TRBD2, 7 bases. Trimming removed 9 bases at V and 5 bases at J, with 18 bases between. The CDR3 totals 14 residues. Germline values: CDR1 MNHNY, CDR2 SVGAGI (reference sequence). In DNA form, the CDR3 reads TGTGCCAGTGGGGAGGGGGGGATACGAGATACGCAGTATTTT. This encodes CASGEGGIRDTQYF.

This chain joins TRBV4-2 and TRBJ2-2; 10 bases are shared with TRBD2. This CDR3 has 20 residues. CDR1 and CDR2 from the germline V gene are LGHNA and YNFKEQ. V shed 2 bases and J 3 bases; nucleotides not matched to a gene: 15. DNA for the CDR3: TGTGCCAGCAGCCAATATGGGGGGCTAGCGGGAGCCTCTGACACCGGGGAGCTGTTTTTT. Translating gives CASSQYGGLAGASDTGELFF.

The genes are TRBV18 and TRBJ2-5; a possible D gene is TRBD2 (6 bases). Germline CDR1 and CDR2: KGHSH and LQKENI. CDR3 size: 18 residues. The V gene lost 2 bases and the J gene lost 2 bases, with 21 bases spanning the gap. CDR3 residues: CASSPGLLAVPLQETQYF. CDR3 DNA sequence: TGTGCCAGCTCACCAGGCCTATTAGCGGTTCCCTTGCAAGAGACCCAGTACTTC.

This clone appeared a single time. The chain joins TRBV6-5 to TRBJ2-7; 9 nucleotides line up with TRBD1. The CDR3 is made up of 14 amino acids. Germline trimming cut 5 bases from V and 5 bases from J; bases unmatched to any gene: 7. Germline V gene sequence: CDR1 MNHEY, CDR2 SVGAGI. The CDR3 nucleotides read TGTGCCAGCAGTCCGGGACAGGGCTGGGACGAGCAGTACTTC. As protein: CASSPGQGWDEQYF.

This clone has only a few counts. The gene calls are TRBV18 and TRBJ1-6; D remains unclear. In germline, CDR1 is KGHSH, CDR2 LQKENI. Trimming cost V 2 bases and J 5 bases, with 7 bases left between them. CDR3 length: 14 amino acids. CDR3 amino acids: CASSPSRDNSPLHF. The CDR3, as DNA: TGTGCCAGCTCACCATCCCGGGATAATTCACCCCTCCACTTT.

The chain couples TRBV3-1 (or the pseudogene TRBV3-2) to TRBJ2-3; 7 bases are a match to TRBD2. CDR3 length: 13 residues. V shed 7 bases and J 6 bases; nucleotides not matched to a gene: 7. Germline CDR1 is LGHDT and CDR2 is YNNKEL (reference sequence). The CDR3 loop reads CASTKSGMDTQYF. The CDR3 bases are TGTGCCAGCACCAAAAGCGGGATGGATACGCAGTATTTT.

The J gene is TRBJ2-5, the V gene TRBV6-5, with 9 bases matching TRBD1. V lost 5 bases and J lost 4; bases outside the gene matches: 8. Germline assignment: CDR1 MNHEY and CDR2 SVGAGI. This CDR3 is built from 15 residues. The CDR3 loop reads CASSKPGQGLETQYF. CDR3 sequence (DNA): TGTGCCAGCAGTAAACCGGGACAGGGTCTAGAGACCCAGTACTTC.

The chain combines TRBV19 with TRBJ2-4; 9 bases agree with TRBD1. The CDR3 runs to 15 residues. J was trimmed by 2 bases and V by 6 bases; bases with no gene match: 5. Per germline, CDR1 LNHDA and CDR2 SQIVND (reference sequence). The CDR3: CASSPTGGTKNIQYF. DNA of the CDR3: TGTGCCAGTAGCCCGACAGGGGGAACCAAAAACATTCAGTACTTC.

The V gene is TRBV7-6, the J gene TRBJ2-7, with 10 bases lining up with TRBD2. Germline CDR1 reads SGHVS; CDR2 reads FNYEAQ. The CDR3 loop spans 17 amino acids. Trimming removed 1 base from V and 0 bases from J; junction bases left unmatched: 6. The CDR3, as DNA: TGTGCCAGCAGCTTAGGGAGCGGGAGGGCAAGCTCCTACGAGCAGTACTTC. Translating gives CASSLGSGRASSYEQYF. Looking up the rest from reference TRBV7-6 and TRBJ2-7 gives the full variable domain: GAGVSQSPRYKVTKRGQDVALRCDPISGHVSLYWYRQALGQGPEFLTYFNYEAQQDKSGLPNDRFSAERPEGSISTLTIQRTEQRDSAMYRCASSLGSGRASSYEQYFGPGTRLTVT.

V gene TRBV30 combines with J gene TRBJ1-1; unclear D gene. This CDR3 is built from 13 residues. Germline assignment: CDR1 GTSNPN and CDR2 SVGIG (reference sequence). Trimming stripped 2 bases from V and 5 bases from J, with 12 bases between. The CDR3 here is CAWSNLPGTEAFF. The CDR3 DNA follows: TGTGCCTGGAGTAACCTCCCGGGAACTGAAGCTTTCTTT.

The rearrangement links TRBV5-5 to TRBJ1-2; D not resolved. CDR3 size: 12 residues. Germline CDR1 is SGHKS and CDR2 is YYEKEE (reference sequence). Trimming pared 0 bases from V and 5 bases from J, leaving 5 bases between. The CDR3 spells CASSLDSYGYTF. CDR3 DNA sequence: TGTGCCAGCAGCTTGGACAGTTATGGCTACACCTTC.

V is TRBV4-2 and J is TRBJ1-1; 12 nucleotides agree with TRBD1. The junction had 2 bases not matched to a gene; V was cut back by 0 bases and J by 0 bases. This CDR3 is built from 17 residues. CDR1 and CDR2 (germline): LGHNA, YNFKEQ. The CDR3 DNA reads TGTGCCAGCAGCCAAGATGGGACAGGGGGCATGAACACTGAAGCTTTCTTT. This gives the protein CASSQDGTGGMNTEAFF.

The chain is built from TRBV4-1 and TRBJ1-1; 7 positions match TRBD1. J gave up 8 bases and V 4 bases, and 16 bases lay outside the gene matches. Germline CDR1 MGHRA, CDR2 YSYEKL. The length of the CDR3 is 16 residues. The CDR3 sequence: CASSLATGTATGEAFF. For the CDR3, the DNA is TGCGCCAGCAGCCTCGCTACCGGGACAGCAACCGGAGAAGCTTTCTTT.

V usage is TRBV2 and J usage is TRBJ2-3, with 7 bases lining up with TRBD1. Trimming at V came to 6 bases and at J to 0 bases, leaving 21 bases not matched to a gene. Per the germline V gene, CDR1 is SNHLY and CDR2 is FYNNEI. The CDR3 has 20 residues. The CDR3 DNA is TGTGCCAGCAGCAGGGGATGGGGACAGTTTATTTCTACTAGCACAGATACGCAGTATTTT. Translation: CASSRGWGQFISTSTDTQYF.

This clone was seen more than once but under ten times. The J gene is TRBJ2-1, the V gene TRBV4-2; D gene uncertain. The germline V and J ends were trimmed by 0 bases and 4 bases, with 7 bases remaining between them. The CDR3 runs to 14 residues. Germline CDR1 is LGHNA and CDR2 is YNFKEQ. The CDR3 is CASSQDGGYNEQFF. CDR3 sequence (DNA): TGTGCCAGCAGCCAAGATGGCGGTTACAATGAGCAGTTCTTC.

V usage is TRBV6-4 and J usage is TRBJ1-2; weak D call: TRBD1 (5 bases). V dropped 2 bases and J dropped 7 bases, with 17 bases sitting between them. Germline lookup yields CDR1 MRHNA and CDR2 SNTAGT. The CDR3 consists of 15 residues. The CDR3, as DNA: TGTGCCAGCAGTGACACCTTGGGGCTCGCAAGTGGCTACACCTTC. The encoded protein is CASSDTLGLASGYTF.